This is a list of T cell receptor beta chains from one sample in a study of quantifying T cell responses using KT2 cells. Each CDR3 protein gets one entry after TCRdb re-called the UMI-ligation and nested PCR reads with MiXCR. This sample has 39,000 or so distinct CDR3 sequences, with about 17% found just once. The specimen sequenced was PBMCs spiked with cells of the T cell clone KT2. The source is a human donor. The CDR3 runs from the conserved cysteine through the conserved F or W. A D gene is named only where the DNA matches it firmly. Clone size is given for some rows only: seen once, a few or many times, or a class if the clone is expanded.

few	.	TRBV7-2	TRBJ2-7	TGTGCCAGCAGCTTAAGAGGGGGGACCCACCTTTACGAGCAGTACTTC	CASSLRGGTHLYEQYF
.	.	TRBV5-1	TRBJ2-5	TGCGCCAGCAGCTCTAACGCGGAAGAGACCCAGTACTTC	CASSSNAEETQYF
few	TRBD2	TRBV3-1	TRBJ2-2	TGTGCCAGCAGCAAGGCTCCAGCGGGGAGGAACACCGGGGAGCTGTTTTTT	CASSKAPAGRNTGELFF
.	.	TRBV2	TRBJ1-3	TGTGCCAGCAGCCAACAATCCGTCTCTGGAAACACCATATATTTT	CASSQQSVSGNTIYF
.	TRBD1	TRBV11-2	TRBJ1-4	TGTGCCAGCAGCTTAGCGGGGACAGGACCTAATGAAAAACTGTTTTTT	CASSLAGTGPNEKLFF
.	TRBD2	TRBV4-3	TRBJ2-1	TGCGCCAGCAGCCAATGGACGGGAGGGAGCTATGAGCAGTTCTTC	CASSQWTGGSYEQFF
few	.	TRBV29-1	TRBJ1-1	TGCAGCGGTTTAGCGGGGTCCAGCTGGGGGACTGAAGCTTTCTTT	CSGLAGSSWGTEAFF
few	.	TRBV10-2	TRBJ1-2	TGCGCCAGCAGTGATCGGGGGACGGTTAACTATGGCTACACCTTC	CASSDRGTVNYGYTF
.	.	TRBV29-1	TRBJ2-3	TGCAGCGTTGAAGGCACAGGAGCGGATACGCAGTATTTT	CSVEGTGADTQYF
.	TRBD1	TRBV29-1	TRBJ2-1	TGCAGCGTTGAAGGTGGACAGGGTTTCACCTACAATGAGCAGTTCTTC	CSVEGGQGFTYNEQFF
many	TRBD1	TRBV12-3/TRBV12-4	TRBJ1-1	TGTGCCAGCAGTTTAGAAGGGGGCCGGACTGAAGCTTTCTTT	CASSLEGGRTEAFF
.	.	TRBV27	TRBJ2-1	TGTGCCAGCAGTCCAATACCCCCGGGAGCCTACAATGAGCAGTTCTTC	CASSPIPPGAYNEQFF
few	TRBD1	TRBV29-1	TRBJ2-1	TGCAGCGTTGAGTGGGCGGGACAGGGGGCTGGTGAGCAGTTCTTC	CSVEWAGQGAGEQFF
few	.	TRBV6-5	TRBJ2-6	TGTGCCAGCAGTTACTCTGCAGGGCCCTCTGGGGCCAACGTCCTGACTTTC	CASSYSAGPSGANVLTF
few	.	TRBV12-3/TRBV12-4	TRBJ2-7	TGTGCCAGCAGCCCGGGGGGGACAGGGCCCCACGAGCAGTACTTC	CASSPGGTGPHEQYF
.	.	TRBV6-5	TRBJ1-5	TGTGCCAGCAGTTACAGTCCTTGGGGAAATCAGCCCCAGCATTTT	CASSYSPWGNQPQHF
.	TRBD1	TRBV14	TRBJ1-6	TGTGCCAGCAGCCAAGAGAACAGGGGATCACCCCTCCACTTT	CASSQENRGSPLHF
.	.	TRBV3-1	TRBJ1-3	TGTGCCAGCAGCCAAGCTGGCGGGGGCTCTGGAAACACCATATATTTT	CASSQAGGGSGNTIYF
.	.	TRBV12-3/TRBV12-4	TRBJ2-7	TGTGCCAGCAGTTTAATGGGCTTCTACGAGCAGTACTTC	CASSLMGFYEQYF
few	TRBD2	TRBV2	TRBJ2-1	TGTGCCAGCGGTAAATTAGCGGGGGGACACAATGAGCAGTTCTTC	CASGKLAGGHNEQFF
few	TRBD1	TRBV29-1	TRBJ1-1	TGCAGCGTGTCCGGGACAGGGGGGACTGAAGCTTTCTTT	CSVSGTGGTEAFF
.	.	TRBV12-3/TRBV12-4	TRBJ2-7	TGTGCCAGCAGTGCCGGGACGCCCTACGAGCAGTACTTC	CASSAGTPYEQYF
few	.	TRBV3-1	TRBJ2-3	TGTGCCAGCAGCCCCCCGCTCAAAGCAGATACGCAGTATTTT	CASSPPLKADTQYF
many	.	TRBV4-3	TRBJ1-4	TGCGCCAGCAGCCAAGATATAGTGGACAAACTGTTTTTT	CASSQDIVDKLFF
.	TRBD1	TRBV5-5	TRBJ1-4	TGTGCCAGCAGCTTGGCCTCGACAGGGAATGAAAAACTGTTTTTT	CASSLASTGNEKLFF
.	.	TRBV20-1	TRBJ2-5	TGCAGTGCTAGAGTTGGAGGACAAGAGACCCAGTACTTC	CSARVGGQETQYF
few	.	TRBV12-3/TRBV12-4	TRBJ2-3	TGTGCCAGCAGTTTCCAAGTCCCAGATACGCAGTATTTT	CASSFQVPDTQYF
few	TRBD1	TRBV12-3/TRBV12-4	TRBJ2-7	TGTGCCAGCAGTTCTCGACAGGGGTTCAACGAGCAGTACTTC	CASSSRQGFNEQYF
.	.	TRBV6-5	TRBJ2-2	TGTGCCAGCAGTTACAAGGGTCGGGAGCTGTTTTTT	CASSYKGRELFF
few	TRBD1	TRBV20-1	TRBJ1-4	TGCAGTGCTAGTCCCCGCCCGACAGGGTCTGGAGAAAAACTGTTTTTT	CSASPRPTGSGEKLFF
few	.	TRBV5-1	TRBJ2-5	TGCGCCAGCAGCTTGGCCTCGGGCCAAGAGACCCAGTACTTC	CASSLASGQETQYF
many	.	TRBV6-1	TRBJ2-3	TGTGCCAGCAGGCCGACTAGTGGAAGAGATACGCAGTATTTT	CASRPTSGRDTQYF
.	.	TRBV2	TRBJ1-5	TGTGCCAGCAGTGGAGAGCGCAGGGGCAATCAGCCCCAGCATTTT	CASSGERRGNQPQHF
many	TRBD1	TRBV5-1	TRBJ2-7	TGCGCCAGCACCCCGGAACCGGGACAGGGGGCCCACGAGCAGTACTTC	CASTPEPGQGAHEQYF